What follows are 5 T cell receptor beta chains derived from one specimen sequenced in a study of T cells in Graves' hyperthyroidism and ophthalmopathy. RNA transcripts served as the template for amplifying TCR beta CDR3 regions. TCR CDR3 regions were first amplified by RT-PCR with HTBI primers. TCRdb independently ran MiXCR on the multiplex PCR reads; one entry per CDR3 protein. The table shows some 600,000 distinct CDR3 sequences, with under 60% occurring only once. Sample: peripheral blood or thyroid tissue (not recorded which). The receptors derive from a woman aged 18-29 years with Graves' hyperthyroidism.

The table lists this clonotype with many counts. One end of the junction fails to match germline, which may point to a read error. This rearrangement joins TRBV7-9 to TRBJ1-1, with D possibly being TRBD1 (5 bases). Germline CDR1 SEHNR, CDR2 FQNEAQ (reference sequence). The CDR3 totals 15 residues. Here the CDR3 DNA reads TGTGCCAGCAGCTTTCCGCTGACAGTGAAGACTGAAGCTTTCTTT. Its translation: CASSFPLTVKTEAFF.

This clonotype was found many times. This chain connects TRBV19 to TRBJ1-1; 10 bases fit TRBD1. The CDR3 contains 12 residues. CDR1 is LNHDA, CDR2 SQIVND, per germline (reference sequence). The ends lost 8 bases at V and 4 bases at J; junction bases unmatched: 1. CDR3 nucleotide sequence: TGTGCCAGTGGGGACAGGGGCACTGAAGCTTTCTTT. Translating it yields CASGDRGTEAFF.

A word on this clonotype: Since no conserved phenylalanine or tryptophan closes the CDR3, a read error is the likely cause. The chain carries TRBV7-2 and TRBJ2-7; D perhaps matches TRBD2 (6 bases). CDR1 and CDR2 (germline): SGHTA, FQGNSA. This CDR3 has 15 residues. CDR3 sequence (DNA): TGCGCCAGCAGCTTATCGGCGGGGAAATCCTACGAGCAGTACTTG. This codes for CASSLSAGKSYEQYL.

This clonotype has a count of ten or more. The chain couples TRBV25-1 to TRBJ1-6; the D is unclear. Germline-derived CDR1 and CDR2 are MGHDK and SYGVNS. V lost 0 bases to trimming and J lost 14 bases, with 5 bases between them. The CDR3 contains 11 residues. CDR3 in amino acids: CASSEYGTLHF. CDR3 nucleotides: TGTGCCAGCAGTGAATACGGTACCCTCCACTTT.

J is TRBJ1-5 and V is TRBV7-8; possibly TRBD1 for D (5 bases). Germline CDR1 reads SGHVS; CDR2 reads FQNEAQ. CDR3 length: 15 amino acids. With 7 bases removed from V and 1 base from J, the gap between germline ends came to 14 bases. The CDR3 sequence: CASTYLRQSNQPQHF. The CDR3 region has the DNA TGTGCCAGCACTTACCTGAGACAGAGCAATCAGCCCCAGCATTTT. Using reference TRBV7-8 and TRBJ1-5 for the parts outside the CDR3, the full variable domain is GAGVSQSPRYKVAKRGQDVALRCDPISGHVSLFWYQQALGQGPEFLTYFQNEAQLDKSGLPSDRFFAERPEGSVSTLKIQRTQQEDSAVYLCASTYLRQSNQPQHFGDGTRLSIL.